Listed below are T cell receptor beta chains from one sample, sequenced in a study of blood T cell repertoires in COVID-19. The method was immunoSEQ multiplex PCR; TCRdb's version includes in-frame clones alone and lacks a portion of them. The data contain under 250,000 clones, 70% to 90% of them seen just once; the ten biggest clones take up 6% to 6.5%. Sequencing was done on a sample of peripheral blood. The receptors come from a woman aged 25 to 39 with COVID-19, enrolled during active disease. Both conserved end residues are part of each CDR3. D genes are given only for firm matches. The size entry is marked missing in some rows and otherwise reads once, few, many or a size class.

CDR3 DNA	CDR3 protein	V gene	J gene	clone size	D gene
TGTGCCAGCAGCTACCGAGCTAGCGGGAGTGGAACCCAGTACTTC	CASSYRASGSGTQYF	TRBV6-5	TRBJ2-5	-	TRBD2
TGTGCCAGTAGTATACGGACAGGGGGCAATCAGCCCCAGCATTTT	CASSIRTGGNQPQHF	TRBV19	TRBJ1-5	-	TRBD1
TGTGCCAGCAGCCGGACTAGCGTCGGCAATGAGCAGTTCTTC	CASSRTSVGNEQFF	TRBV3-1/TRBV3-2	TRBJ2-1	-	TRBD2
TGTGCCATCAGTGCTAACAGGGCCTACGAGCAGTACTTC	CAISANRAYEQYF	TRBV10-3	TRBJ2-7	-	-
TGCGCCAGCAGCCCTAGCGGGAGTAGTGCAGATACGCAGTATTTT	CASSPSGSSADTQYF	TRBV4-1	TRBJ2-3	-	TRBD2
TGTGCCATCAGGGGGGGAGTTAATCAGCCCCAGCATTTT	CAIRGGVNQPQHF	TRBV10-3	TRBJ1-5	-	-
TGTGCCAGCGATTCCGACAGGGGGCCGTACGAGCAGTACTTC	CASDSDRGPYEQYF	TRBV7-9	TRBJ2-7	once	TRBD1
TGTGCCAGCAGCTCCAATGCCGGCTCTGGGGCCAACGTCCTGACTTTC	CASSSNAGSGANVLTF	TRBV13	TRBJ2-6	-	-
TGTGCCAGCAGACCCGGGACAGGGGGGTACAATGAGCAGTTCTTC	CASRPGTGGYNEQFF	TRBV2	TRBJ2-1	-	TRBD1
TGCAGCGTTGTACTAGCGGGGCCCTACGAGCAGTACTTC	CSVVLAGPYEQYF	TRBV29-1	TRBJ2-7	many	TRBD2
TGTGCCAGTAGTTGGGACAGGGAATCCTACAATGAGCAGTTCTTC	CASSWDRESYNEQFF	TRBV19	TRBJ2-1	-	TRBD1
TGTGCCAGCAGCCAAGATGGAGGGGAGAACACCGGGGAGCTGTTTTTT	CASSQDGGENTGELFF	TRBV7-9	TRBJ2-2	few	-
TGTGCCAGTAGTGTCCGGGACTACAGCTCCTACGAGCAGTACTTC	CASSVRDYSSYEQYF	TRBV19	TRBJ2-7	-	TRBD2
TGTGCCAGCAGCGTGTCTAGCGGGAGCACCAATGAGCAGTTCTTC	CASSVSSGSTNEQFF	TRBV9	TRBJ2-1	-	TRBD2
TGTGCCATCAAAACTCAGGGGGACACTGAAGCTTTCTTT	CAIKTQGDTEAFF	TRBV10-3	TRBJ1-1	-	TRBD1
TGTGCCAGCAGCTTAGAGTACGGAGTCTATGGCTACACCTTC	CASSLEYGVYGYTF	TRBV7-2	TRBJ1-2	-	-
TGTGCCTGGAGTTTCATGCGGGGTAACACTGAAGCTTTCTTT	CAWSFMRGNTEAFF	TRBV30	TRBJ1-1	-	-
TGTGCCAGCAGTCTCGGGACAGCAGCCTACGAGCAGTACTTC	CASSLGTAAYEQYF	TRBV2	TRBJ2-7	-	TRBD1
TGTGCCAGCAGTGAGCAACTAGCGGGAGGGCCATCCGGGGAGCTGTTTTTT	CASSEQLAGGPSGELFF	TRBV2	TRBJ2-2	-	TRBD2
TGTGCCAGCAGCCCAGAACAGGGTCGGTCCTACAATGAGCAGTTCTTC	CASSPEQGRSYNEQFF	TRBV11-2	TRBJ2-1	-	-
TGTGCCAGCAGCTTGGTGGACAGGGGCCCCTCTGGGGCCAACGTCCTGACTTTC	CASSLVDRGPSGANVLTF	TRBV5-6	TRBJ2-6	-	TRBD1
TGTGCCAGCAGCCGGACTACCGCCTCCTACGAGCAGTACTTC	CASSRTTASYEQYF	TRBV2	TRBJ2-7	-	-
TGTGCCAGCAGCTTCGGGGTTTACAATGAGCAGTTCTTC	CASSFGVYNEQFF	TRBV5-8	TRBJ2-1	-	-
TGTGCCACCAGTGATTCCAGGGAAAACACCATATATTTT	CATSDSRENTIYF	TRBV24-1	TRBJ1-3	once	-
TGTGCCAGCAGCCCCCGGGTTTCCGAAACCGGGGAGCTGTTTTTT	CASSPRVSETGELFF	TRBV7-2	TRBJ2-2	-	-
TGTGCCACCAGTGACGGGACATTAAATGAGCAGTTCTTC	CATSDGTLNEQFF	TRBV24-1	TRBJ2-1	-	-
TGTGCCAGTAGTCGCCGACTAGCGGGAGCCCTGAGCTCCTACAATGAGCAGTTCTTC	CASSRRLAGALSSYNEQFF	TRBV19	TRBJ2-1	-	TRBD2
TGTGCCAGCAGCTTATATGTTGCGGGGGACGTCTTAGCCAAAAACATTCAGTACTTC	CASSLYVAGDVLAKNIQYF	TRBV7-9	TRBJ2-4	once	TRBD2
TGTGCCAGCAGTTATAACGGACAGGTGTCCTACGAGCAGTACTTC	CASSYNGQVSYEQYF	TRBV6-6	TRBJ2-7	-	TRBD1
TGCGCCAGCGGACTAGCGGGAGAGATTGGCCCAGAGACCCAGTACTTC	CASGLAGEIGPETQYF	TRBV5-1	TRBJ2-5	-	TRBD2
TGTGCCAGCAGTTACTGGACCGACAGGGGCACCAGTTCTGAAGCTTTCTTT	CASSYWTDRGTSSEAFF	TRBV6-2/TRBV6-3	TRBJ1-1	-	TRBD1
TGTGCCAGCAGCTTAGCGTATCGGGGGGATCAGACCCAGTACTTC	CASSLAYRGDQTQYF	TRBV7-9	TRBJ2-5	-	TRBD2
TGTGCCAGCAGCCAAACATCTGAAGCTTTCTTT	CASSQTSEAFF	TRBV4-2	TRBJ1-1	few	-
TGTGCCAGCTCTTCGTCCCTTAGCAATCAGCCCCAGCATTTT	CASSSSLSNQPQHF	TRBV18	TRBJ1-5	-	-
TGTGCCAGTGGGGAGGCAGATACGCAGTATTTT	CASGEADTQYF	TRBV2	TRBJ2-3	-	-
TGTGCCACCGGGACTCTACTGGGAGATACGCAGTATTTT	CATGTLLGDTQYF	TRBV24-1	TRBJ2-3	once	-
TGTGCCACCAGTGATTCGGGACAGGGAAGCACTGAAGCTTTCTTT	CATSDSGQGSTEAFF	TRBV24-1	TRBJ1-1	-	TRBD1
TGTGCCAGCACTAATGGGGGCGGGGGCTATGGCTACACCTTC	CASTNGGGGYGYTF	TRBV6-5	TRBJ1-2	-	-
TGTGCCAGCAGTTCTATGACTAGCGGGAGGAGCAATGAGCAGTTCTTC	CASSSMTSGRSNEQFF	TRBV27	TRBJ2-1	-	TRBD2
TGTGCCAGCAGTTACTCGAGAGGTGGGGGGGCCGAAGATACGCAGTATTTT	CASSYSRGGGAEDTQYF	TRBV6-2/TRBV6-3	TRBJ2-3	-	-